A single sample gave rise to the 28 T cell receptor beta chains below, sequenced in a study of early T cells in non-severe SARS-CoV-2 infection. A single record per CDR3 protein comes from TCRdb applying MiXCR to the 5' RACE reads. The sample lists some 100,000 distinct CDR3 sequences, 14% to 15% occurring once. Sequencing was done on a sample of whole blood. The origin of the receptors is an adult who was a healthcare worker with PCR-confirmed SARS-CoV-2 infection or an uninfected control (not recorded which).

This clonotype was seen at least ten times. V and J are TRBV21-1 and TRBJ2-7. TRBV21-1 is a pseudogene locus. The CDR3 runs 10 residues. The CDR3 DNA follows: TGTGCCAGCATGAACTACGAGCAGTACGTC. Protein sequence: CASMNYEQYV.

The J gene is TRBJ1-2, the V gene TRBV6-6; D remains ambiguous. Deletions cut 2 bases from V and 2 bases from J, with 6 bases between. This CDR3 spans 13 amino acids. Germline V gives CDR1 MNHNY, CDR2 SVGAGI (reference sequence). In nucleotides, the CDR3 is TGTGCCAGCAGTTACGACGGCAACTATGGCTACACCTTC. This encodes CASSYDGNYGYTF.

This clonotype was detected only a few times. The genes are TRBV28 and TRBJ2-5; no firm D call. In germline, CDR1 is MDHEN, CDR2 SYDVKM. V was shortened by 9 bases and J by 5 bases, with 13 bases between the two germline ends. The CDR3 runs 12 residues. The CDR3 DNA is TGTGCCAGTCGAGCCTCCGCCGAGACCCAGTACTTC. It encodes CASRASAETQYF.

The chain uses TRBV6-5 and TRBJ2-3; 7 bases line up with TRBD2. Per germline, CDR1 MNHEY and CDR2 SVGAGI. J gave up 2 bases and V 2 bases, and 4 bases lay outside the gene matches. The CDR3 has 15 residues. The CDR3 sequence: CASSYTGGYTDTQYF. The CDR3 DNA reads TGTGCCAGCAGTTACACGGGGGGTTACACAGATACGCAGTATTTT.

This clonotype was detected only a few times. J is TRBJ2-7 and V is TRBV5-1, with TRBD2 as a possible D gene (5 bases). CDR3 size: 14 residues. Trimming pared 3 bases from V and 3 bases from J, leaving 13 bases between. The germline V gene has CDR1 SGHRS and CDR2 YFSETQ. CDR3 loop: CASSSSSGNYEQYV. Here the CDR3 DNA reads TGCGCCAGCAGCTCCAGTTCGGGGAACTACGAGCAGTACGTC.

In this sample, this clonotype turned up a few times. The rearrangement uses TRBV29-1 and TRBJ2-1; no clear D. The CDR3 sequence is 12 residues long. Trimming took 4 bases from V and 6 from J, leaving 10 bases between them. Germline V gene lookup returns CDR1 SQVTM and CDR2 ANQGSEA. The CDR3 DNA sequence: TGCAGCGTTGGCAGATCTGGCAATGAGCAGTTCTTC. Its protein product is CSVGRSGNEQFF.

This sequence joins TRBV11-2 and TRBJ2-5; TRBD2 matches at 12 bases. With V trimmed by 5 bases and J by 7 bases, 17 bases remained unmatched. The CDR3 is made up of 18 amino acids. CDR1 is SGHAT and CDR2 is FQNNGV in the germline V gene. The DNA for the CDR3 is TGTGCCAGCAGCGCAATCCCACCGCTAGCGGGGGGGCCTGGGACCCAGTACTTC. Amino acid sequence: CASSAIPPLAGGPGTQYF.

This clonotype was counted many times. This chain links TRBV5-1 with TRBJ2-4; 8 bases line up with TRBD1. This CDR3 contains 16 residues. V was pared by 4 bases and J by 4 bases, with 10 bases of the junction left unmatched. Germline V CDR1 and CDR2: SGHRS, YFSETQ. CDR3 region: CASSKEDWTGKNIQYF. CDR3 DNA sequence: TGCGCCAGCAGCAAGGAGGACTGGACAGGGAAAAACATTCAGTACTTC.

This clonotype was recorded at least ten times. The CDR3 spells CASSGWDRDYEQYV. The DNA of the CDR3 is TGTGCCAGCAGCGGCTGGGACAGGGACTACGAGCAGTACGTC. J is TRBJ2-7 and V is TRBV5-6; 9 bases align to TRBD1. The V segment lost 4 bases and the J segment 3 bases; nucleotides outside the gene matches: 5. Germline loops: CDR1 SGHDT, CDR2 YYEEEE. CDR3 size: 14 residues.

The V call is TRBV20-1, the J call TRBJ1-2; no reliable D call. Germline CDR1 is DFQATT and CDR2 is SNEGSKA (reference sequence). Trimming removed 6 bases from V and 0 bases from J, with 17 bases in between. CDR3 length: 15 amino acids. The CDR3 nucleotides are TGCAGTGCCACCCCACCCGGGTCGCCTAACTATGGCTACACCTTC. Amino acid sequence: CSATPPGSPNYGYTF.

This clonotype was seen repeatedly, ten times or more. The gene calls are TRBV14 and TRBJ2-1, with D possibly matching TRBD2 (5 bases). CDR1 is SGHDN, CDR2 FVKESK, per germline. CDR3 length: 12 amino acids. Between the trimmed V and J ends, which lost 1 base and 14 bases, there was a span of 12 bases. CDR3 DNA sequence: TGTGCCAGCAGCCAAGTTTACGGAGGCGAGTTCTTC. It yields the protein CASSQVYGGEFF.

This clonotype was observed a few times. The rearrangement links TRBV2 to TRBJ2-5; D perhaps matches TRBD1 (5 bases). The CDR3 runs to 13 residues. Germline lookup yields CDR1 SNHLY and CDR2 FYNNEI. V dropped 6 bases and J dropped 1 base, with 9 bases sitting between them. CDR3 amino acids: CASSRQLQETQYF. The DNA of the CDR3 is TGTGCCAGCAGCCGACAGCTCCAAGAGACCCAGTACTTC.

J is TRBJ2-3 and V is TRBV5-6; D is undetermined. Per germline, CDR1 SGHDT and CDR2 YYEEEE. The CDR3 contains 14 residues. Trimming removed 1 base at V and 6 bases at J, with 12 bases between. The CDR3 sequence is CASSLQGSRDTQYF. The CDR3 DNA follows: TGTGCCAGCAGCTTGCAAGGGTCACGCGATACGCAGTATTTT.

A few counts support this clonotype. In DNA form, the CDR3 reads TGTGCCAGAGCGGGTTCAGACTCTGGGGCCAACGTCCTGACTTTC. It translates to CARAGSDSGANVLTF. The gene calls are TRBV2 and TRBJ2-6; tentatively, D is TRBD2 (6 bases). V was cut by 9 bases and J by 0 bases, with 12 bases left in between. This CDR3 is built from 15 residues. The germline V gene encodes CDR1 SNHLY and CDR2 FYNNEI.

The V call is TRBV11-2, the J call TRBJ1-1; D is unclear. Trimming took off 1 base at V and 0 bases at J, with 6 bases between the two ends. Germline values: CDR1 SGHAT, CDR2 FQNNGV. The CDR3 has 14 amino acids. The CDR3 DNA sequence: TGTGCCAGCAGCTTAGTTCGCATGAACACTGAAGCTTTCTTT. This sequence encodes CASSLVRMNTEAFF.

This clonotype was seen a handful of times. This chain joins TRBV11-2 and TRBJ1-1, with D maybe TRBD1 (6 bases). The germline V gene has CDR1 SGHAT and CDR2 FQNNGV. Trimming removed 5 bases from V and 5 bases from J, with 15 bases in between. CDR3 size: 14 residues. The CDR3, as DNA: TGTGCCAGCAGCCCACAGGGAGGGCAAACTGAAGCTTTCTTT. Translation: CASSPQGGQTEAFF. Together with reference TRBV11-2 and TRBJ1-1, the CDR3 gives the full variable domain: EAGVAQSPRYKIIEKRQSVAFWCNPISGHATLYWYQQILGQGPKLLIQFQNNGVVDDSQLPKDRFSAERLKGVDSTLKIQPAKLEDSAVYLCASSPQGGQTEAFFGQGTRLTVV.

This clonotype was observed many times. The genes are TRBV12-3 or TRBV12-4 and TRBJ1-3, with 8 bases aligning to TRBD1. The CDR3 has 17 residues. Losses at the gene ends were 2 bases for V and 7 bases for J; bases not matched to a gene: 13. The CDR3 DNA reads TGTGCCAGCAGTTTATTTGTTTCGACAGGGGAGCGGAACACCATATATTTT. Its protein product is CASSLFVSTGERNTIYF.

This clonotype was seen ten or more times. The chain has TRBV5-1 and TRBJ2-3; 9 nucleotides line up with TRBD1. CDR1 and CDR2 (germline): SGHRS, YFSETQ. J was trimmed by 7 bases and V by 4 bases; bases with no gene match: 7. This CDR3 comprises 14 residues. CDR3 sequence: CASSPWTGANTQYF. The CDR3 nucleotides are TGCGCCAGCAGCCCGTGGACAGGGGCGAATACGCAGTATTTT.

This clonotype was detected many times. The chain employs TRBV5-1 and TRBJ1-1; TRBD1 agrees at 8 bases. CDR1 and CDR2 (germline): SGHRS, YFSETQ. Germline trimming cut 4 bases from V and 5 bases from J; bases unmatched to any gene: 13. This CDR3 has 16 residues. The CDR3 coding sequence is TGCGCCAGCAGCGCCGTCCGGACAGGGCCTGGGACTGAAGCTTTCTTT. Amino acid sequence: CASSAVRTGPGTEAFF.

The chain links TRBV9 to TRBJ1-2; 7 bases are shared with TRBD1. The CDR3 is 14 residues long. CDR1 SGDLS and CDR2 YYNGEE come from the germline V gene. J gave up 2 bases and V 3 bases, and 4 bases lay outside the gene matches. For the CDR3, the DNA is TGTGCCAGCAGCGCGACAGGGTCGAACTATGGCTACACCTTC. It specifies CASSATGSNYGYTF.

The chain carries TRBV9 and TRBJ2-6, with D perhaps TRBD2 (7 bases). This CDR3 region has 18 residues. With 0 bases removed from V and 2 bases from J, the gap between germline ends came to 15 bases. CDR1 SGDLS and CDR2 YYNGEE come from the germline V gene. The CDR3: CASSVDNGGAAGANVLTF. As DNA, the CDR3 is TGTGCCAGCAGCGTAGATAATGGGGGGGCCGCTGGGGCCAACGTCCTGACTTTC.

The rearrangement joins TRBV5-5 to TRBJ1-2, with no clear D. CDR1 is SGHKS and CDR2 is YYEKEE in the germline V gene (reference sequence). Trimming shortened V by 5 bases and J by 8 bases, and 16 bases separated the two germline ends. This CDR3 region has 13 residues. The CDR3 DNA reads as TGTGCCAGCAGTTCTACAACAGCCGAGGGCTACACCTTC. Its protein is CASSSTTAEGYTF.

This clonotype was seen a few times. The chain combines TRBV9 with TRBJ1-1, with D unclear. The V end was cut by 3 bases, the J end by 2 bases, with 11 bases between. Germline V gives CDR1 SGDLS, CDR2 YYNGEE. CDR3 length: 14 amino acids. The CDR3 is CASSGDKFNTEAFF. DNA of the CDR3: TGTGCCAGCAGCGGTGACAAATTTAACACTGAAGCTTTCTTT. The full variable domain, completed using reference TRBV9 and TRBJ1-1, is DSGVTQTPKHLITATGQRVTLRCSPRSGDLSVYWYQQSLDQGLQFLIQYYNGEERAKGNILERFSAQQFPDLHSELNLSSLELGDSALYFCASSGDKFNTEAFFGQGTRLTVV.

This clonotype showed up just a few times. This chain links TRBV3-1 with TRBJ1-2, with D maybe TRBD1 (5 bases). Trimming stripped 8 bases from V and 8 bases from J, with 24 bases between. CDR3 length: 15 amino acids. Germline V gene lookup returns CDR1 LGHDT and CDR2 YNNKEL (reference sequence). As DNA, the CDR3 is TGTGCCAGCTCCTACCGGGAAGGACTTCCAGGGGGCTACACCTTC. This codes for CASSYREGLPGGYTF.

This clonotype came up a few times. V is TRBV5-1 and J is TRBJ1-1; weak D call: TRBD1 (5 bases). Trimming took off 2 bases at V and 2 bases at J, with 13 bases between the two ends. This CDR3 contains 15 residues. Germline V lookup: CDR1 SGHRS, CDR2 YFSETQ. The CDR3, as DNA: TGCGCCAGCAGCTTTACCGGGACCTCTAACACTGAAGCTTTCTTT. This gives the protein CASSFTGTSNTEAFF.

This clonotype was detected many times. The chain carries TRBV7-9 and TRBJ1-3; D is unclear. CDR3 length equals 15 residues. Germline V gene lookup returns CDR1 SEHNR and CDR2 FQNEAQ (reference sequence). Trimming took off 5 bases at V and 0 bases at J, with 11 bases between the two ends. CDR3 protein: CASSPARYSGNTIYF. The CDR3, as DNA: TGTGCCAGCAGCCCGGCCCGGTACTCTGGAAACACCATATATTTT. Based on the CDR3 plus reference TRBV7-9 and TRBJ1-3, the full variable domain is DTGVSQNPRHKITKRGQNVTFRCDPISEHNRLYWYRQTLGQGPEFLTYFQNEAQLEKSRLLSDRFSAERPKGSFSTLEIQRTEQGDSAMYLCASSPARYSGNTIYFGEGSWLTVV.

This clonotype showed up many times. The chain is built from TRBV5-1 and TRBJ2-2; 13 nucleotides line up with TRBD2. The germline V gene encodes CDR1 SGHRS and CDR2 YFSETQ. J was trimmed by 4 bases and V by 4 bases; bases with no gene match: 7. The CDR3 runs 17 residues. CDR3 sequence (DNA): TGCGCCAGCAGCGTGACTAGCGGGGGGTCAGGCACCGGGGAGCTGTTTTTT. Its translation: CASSVTSGGSGTGELFF.

This sequence joins TRBV7-9 and TRBJ1-1; D uncertain. The length of the CDR3 is 15 residues. Between the trimmed V and J ends, which lost 5 bases and 10 bases, there was a span of 23 bases. Germline V gene sequence: CDR1 SEHNR, CDR2 FQNEAQ (reference sequence). This CDR3 is CASSPPLSTNAVAFF. The CDR3 nucleotides are TGTGCCAGCAGCCCGCCTCTCTCAACTAACGCCGTAGCTTTCTTT. The entire variable domain, with the rest obtained from reference TRBV7-9 and TRBJ1-1, is as follows: DTGVSQNPRHKITKRGQNVTFRCDPISEHNRLYWYRQTLGQGPEFLTYFQNEAQLEKSRLLSDRFSAERPKGSFSTLEIQRTEQGDSAMYLCASSPPLSTNAVAFFGQGTRLTVV.